Following are 20 T cell receptor beta chains from one sample sequenced in a study of beta chain features in type 1 diabetes. Investigators reverse transcribed all isolated RNA, so they sequenced expressed TCRB transcripts. The data were produced by immunoSEQ multiplex PCR, yet TCRdb's version contains in-frame clones alone and is incomplete. The table includes some 220,000 clones, approximately 11% detected once. Sequencing used central memory CD4+ T cells from blood. Receptor source: a man aged 18 to 29 in good health.

The chain uses TRBV28 and TRBJ1-1; 10 nucleotides agree with TRBD1. Germline V gives CDR1 MDHEN, CDR2 SYDVKM. Trimming at V came to 5 bases and at J to 7 bases, leaving 7 bases not matched to a gene. The CDR3 covers 14 residues. The CDR3 DNA reads TGTGCCAGCAGTCCCCCGGACAGGGGGGTTGAAGCTTTCTTT. This codes for CASSPPDRGVEAFF. The complete variable domain, with remaining parts taken from reference TRBV28 and TRBJ1-1, reads DVKVTQSSRYLVKRTGEKVFLECVQDMDHENMFWYRQDPGLGLRLIYFSYDVKMKEKGDIPEGYSVSREKKERFSLILESASTNQTSMYLCASSPPDRGVEAFFGQGTRLTVV.

This clone was detected only a few times. This chain links TRBV27 with TRBJ1-1, with no clear D. The CDR3 contains 14 residues. Germline CDR1 and CDR2: MNHEY and SMNVEV (reference sequence). V lost 5 bases and J lost 0, with 10 bases in between. The CDR3 spells CASSPFLLNTEAFF. CDR3 nucleotides: TGTGCCAGCAGTCCATTCCTTTTGAACACTGAAGCTTTCTTT.

The chain uses TRBV7-2 and TRBJ1-5; a possible D gene is TRBD1 (6 bases). V was cut by 2 bases and J by 1 base, with 9 bases left in between. The CDR3 sequence is 15 residues long. Germline CDR1 SGHTA, CDR2 FQGNSA. CDR3 amino acids: CASSLQGPSNQPQHF. CDR3 coding DNA: TGTGCCAGCAGCTTACAGGGGCCGAGCAATCAGCCCCAGCATTTT. The full variable domain, in which reference TRBV7-2 and TRBJ1-5 provide the parts outside the CDR3, is GAGVSQSPSNKVTEKGKDVELRCDPISGHTALYWYRQSLGQGLEFLIYFQGNSAPDKSGLPSDRFSAERTGGSVSTLTIQRTQQEDSAVYLCASSLQGPSNQPQHFGDGTRLSIL.

This clone was seen repeatedly, ten times or more. The V call is TRBV15, the J call TRBJ2-5, with D hard to call. The V end was cut by 0 bases, the J end by 5 bases, with 13 bases between. The CDR3 has 15 amino acids. Germline CDR1 reads LNHNV; CDR2 reads YYDKDF (reference sequence). The CDR3, as DNA: TGTGCCACCAGCAGAGATGCCATTGAGGAGGAGACCCAGTACTTC. Translating gives CATSRDAIEEETQYF.

This clone showed up just a few times. The V and J genes are TRBV27 and TRBJ2-2; D remains unclear. Germline V gene lookup returns CDR1 MNHEY and CDR2 SMNVEV (reference sequence). V gave up 0 bases and J gave up 4 bases, with 12 bases separating them. The CDR3 covers 16 residues. Here the CDR3 reads CASSLSYQASTGELFF. As DNA, the CDR3 is TGTGCCAGCAGTTTATCTTATCAGGCGAGCACCGGGGAGCTGTTTTTT.

The chain is built from TRBV13 and TRBJ1-1; D remains unclear. The CDR3 length is 15 residues. The ends were cut back, 1 base at V and 3 bases at J, with 12 bases in the middle. The V gene's germline CDR1 is PRHDT and CDR2 FYEKMQ (reference sequence). Here the CDR3 DNA reads TGTGCCAGCAGCTTAGTGGCGACACGGGACACTGAAGCTTTCTTT. This sequence encodes CASSLVATRDTEAFF.

The DNA of the CDR3 is TGTGCCAGCAGTTACCCAGGGGATGAAAAACTGTTTTTT. As protein: CASSYPGDEKLFF. This chain joins TRBV6-6 and TRBJ1-4, with D maybe TRBD1 (6 bases). Per germline, CDR1 MNHNY and CDR2 SVGAGI (reference sequence). This CDR3 contains 13 residues. V lost 2 bases and J lost 6, with 7 bases in between.

This clone was counted a few times. The rearrangement joins TRBV6-5 to TRBJ2-3; a weak D match, TRBD1 (6 bases). Between the trimmed V and J ends, which lost 8 bases and 0 bases, there was a span of 9 bases. Germline V gene data show CDR1 as MNHEY and CDR2 as SVGAGI. The CDR3 extends over 13 amino acids. Written as DNA, the CDR3 is TGTGCCAGCGAGGGGGACAGCACAGATACGCAGTATTTT. Protein product: CASEGDSTDTQYF.

This rearrangement joins TRBV29-1 to TRBJ2-7, with 8 nucleotides matching TRBD1. The CDR3 consists of 15 residues. V was clipped by 2 bases and J by 6 bases; unmatched bases: 12. In germline, CDR1 is SQVTM, CDR2 ANQGSEA. Here the CDR3 DNA reads TGCAGCGTTGAACAGGCTGGGACCAGGGGGCGCGAGCAGTACTTC. Translating it yields CSVEQAGTRGREQYF.

This clone appeared a few times. This chain connects TRBV28 to TRBJ2-4; D tentatively reads TRBD1 or TRBD2 (5 bases each). The V gene lost 0 bases and the J gene lost 6 bases, with 12 bases spanning the gap. This CDR3 has 15 amino acids. Germline CDR1 MDHEN, CDR2 SYDVKM. In DNA, the CDR3 is TGTGCCAGCAGTTTATGGGGGGACCATGGAAACATTCAGTACTTC. Protein: CASSLWGDHGNIQYF.

The chain is built from TRBV18 and TRBJ1-1; no reliable D call. CDR3 length equals 13 residues. Germline assignment: CDR1 KGHSH and CDR2 LQKENI. Trimming stripped 5 bases from V and 2 bases from J, with 9 bases between. The CDR3 loop reads CASSDQVNTEAFF. The CDR3 nucleotides read TGTGCCAGCTCAGACCAGGTTAACACTGAAGCTTTCTTT.

This clone was recorded many times. The V and J genes are TRBV7-9 and TRBJ2-3; no clear D. The ends were cut back, 5 bases at V and 6 bases at J, with 15 bases in the middle. Germline assignment: CDR1 SEHNR and CDR2 FQNEAQ (reference sequence). The CDR3 loop spans 14 amino acids. The CDR3 spells CASSPLALGDTQYF. In DNA form, the CDR3 reads TGTGCCAGCAGCCCACTGGCCCTAGGGGATACGCAGTATTTT.

A few counts support this clone. This chain connects TRBV5-1 to TRBJ1-1; a possible D gene is TRBD1 (5 bases). V lost 2 bases and J lost 4, with 12 bases in between. The CDR3 extends over 14 amino acids. Germline CDR1 reads SGHRS; CDR2 reads YFSETQ. The CDR3 sequence is CASSFRTGGTEAFF. CDR3 DNA: TGCGCCAGCAGCTTTCGAACTGGGGGCACTGAAGCTTTCTTT.

Remarks on this clone: The sample carries other DNA sequences with the same CDR3. This chain connects TRBV5-6 to TRBJ2-3; 9 bases match TRBD2. The trim removed 0 bases at V and 1 base at J, leaving 0 bases unmatched. The CDR3 spans 15 residues. Germline lookup yields CDR1 SGHDT and CDR2 YYEEEE. The CDR3 DNA reads as TGTGCCAGCAGCTTGGTAGCGGGAGGCACAGATACGCAGTATTTT. It yields the protein CASSLVAGGTDTQYF.

This clone was seen a few times. In nucleotides, the CDR3 is TGTGCCACCAGCCCCGAACGTAGGGGGACCCAGTACTTC. Protein sequence: CATSPERRGTQYF. The rearrangement links TRBV15 to TRBJ2-5, with a possible D match to TRBD1 (5 bases). The CDR3 extends over 13 amino acids. CDR1 is LNHNV, CDR2 YYDKDF, per germline (reference sequence). Trimming took off 5 bases at V and 7 bases at J, with 14 bases between the two ends. Filled out from reference TRBV15 and TRBJ2-5, the complete variable domain reads DAMVIQNPRYQVTQFGKPVTLSCSQTLNHNVMYWYQQKSSQAPKLLFHYYDKDFNNEADTPDNFQSRRPNTSFCFLDIRSPGLGDTAMYLCATSPERRGTQYFGPGTRLLVL.

There are a few counts of this clone. CDR3 region: CASSRGGSGDDNEQFF. CDR3 sequence (DNA): TGTGCCAGCAGCAGGGGCGGGAGCGGGGATGACAATGAGCAGTTCTTC. The genes are TRBV21-1 and TRBJ2-1; the tabulated D call, TRBD2, remains unverified against the DNA. TRBV21-1 is classified as a pseudogene. CDR3 length: 16 amino acids.

V is TRBV6-1 and J is TRBJ2-5; TRBD2 aligns across 7 bases. Germline V gene sequence: CDR1 MNHNS, CDR2 SASEGT. Trimming at V came to 9 bases and at J to 5 bases, leaving 6 bases not matched to a gene. The CDR3 covers 12 residues. The CDR3 DNA is TGTGCCAGTCTGGAGGGAGGGGAGACCCAGTACTTC. As protein: CASLEGGETQYF.

This clone has only a few counts. The rearrangement links TRBV11-1 to TRBJ2-2; D is unresolved. CDR1 SGHAT and CDR2 FQDESV come from the germline V gene (reference sequence). This CDR3 comprises 12 residues. V was cut by 5 bases and J by 2 bases, with 3 bases left in between. For the CDR3, the DNA is TGTGCCAGCAGCCTCAACACCGGGGAGCTGTTTTTT. Translated, it gives CASSLNTGELFF.

As concerns this clone: This sample also contains other DNA sequences that code for the same CDR3. This chain uses TRBV7-9 with TRBJ2-2; the D is unclear. Trimming took 4 bases from V and 4 from J, leaving 4 bases between them. The CDR3 consists of 12 residues. Germline CDR1 SEHNR, CDR2 FQNEAQ (reference sequence). This chain's CDR3 is CASSSSTGELFF. DNA for the CDR3: TGTGCCAGCAGCTCGAGCACCGGGGAGCTGTTTTTT.

As to this clone: One base separates it from a far larger clone, so it is likely a read error. The same CDR3 arises from other DNA sequences in this sample as well. The rearrangement links TRBV7-2 to TRBJ2-1; 9 nucleotides agree with TRBD2. Germline CDR1 is SGHTA and CDR2 is FQGNSA. V trimming: 2 bases; J trimming: 2 bases; junction bases outside the gene matches: 4. The CDR3 spans 16 residues. The CDR3 coding sequence is TGTGCCAGCAGCTTATCTCTAGCGGGGACCTACAATGAGCAGTTCTTC. Its translation: CASSLSLAGTYNEQFF. The full variable domain, its missing parts supplied by reference TRBV7-2 and TRBJ2-1, is GAGVSQSPSNKVTEKGKDVELRCDPISGHTALYWYRQSLGQGLEFLIYFQGNSAPDKSGLPSDRFSAERTGGSVSTLTIQRTQQEDSAVYLCASSLSLAGTYNEQFFGPGTRLTVL.